The clone carrying this T cell receptor (beta chain) was detected a few times. As yet, its antigen is unknown. The data originate from a study of post-analysis software for immune sequencing data. Study at large: Progressive-relapsing, secondary progressive and relapsing-remitting multiple sclerosis were among the disease courses included.

Per germline, CDR1 DFQATT and CDR2 SNEGSKA (reference sequence). The CDR3 runs to 15 residues. The V gene end was trimmed by 6 bases and the J gene end by 9 bases; junction bases not matched to a gene: 12. General study results and limits: With TRBV5-6, TRBV5-1 and TRBV20-1 included, about five TRBV segments were more frequent in patients than in controls.

Each TCR beta cDNA library carried unique molecular identifiers. One entry per CDR3 protein results from TCRdb running MiXCR on the PCR reads. The table shows about 680,000 distinct CDR3 sequences, with roughly three fifths occurring only once. Input material: blood. This TCR derives from a girl between 2 and 10 years old with multiple sclerosis. The chain couples TRBV20-1 to TRBJ2-1; TRBD2 aligns across 12 bases. The CDR3 coding sequence is TGCAGTGCAAGTCTCCTAGCGGGAGGGCCGGGTGAGCAGTTCTTC. Encoded protein: CSASLLAGGPGEQFF.